This T cell receptor (beta chain) came from a study of T cell responses to AZD1222 COVID-19 vaccine. Study-level points and caveats: At baseline, seropositivity was found in only a handful of AZD1222 recipients.

TCRdb's copy holds only in-frame clones and misses some; the assay was immunoSEQ multiplex PCR. In the table there are about 81,000 clones, approximately 90% of which are singletons. The CDR3 spans 17 residues. V was clipped by 6 bases and J by 6 bases; unmatched bases: 18. The germline gives CDR1 LGHNA, CDR2 YNFKEQ. Second-dose groups at about 4 or about 12 weeks were pooled. With regard to this clone: The antigen is not known.

This sample comprised peripheral blood, obtained 28 days after the second AZD1222 dose. This TCR came from an adult who received the AZD1222 COVID-19 vaccine. The chain has TRBV4-2 and TRBJ2-3; 7 bases fit TRBD2. This CDR3 reads CASRLGVGGSGVDTQYF. In DNA, the CDR3 is TGTGCCAGCAGACTGGGGGTCGGCGGGAGCGGGGTGGATACGCAGTATTTT.